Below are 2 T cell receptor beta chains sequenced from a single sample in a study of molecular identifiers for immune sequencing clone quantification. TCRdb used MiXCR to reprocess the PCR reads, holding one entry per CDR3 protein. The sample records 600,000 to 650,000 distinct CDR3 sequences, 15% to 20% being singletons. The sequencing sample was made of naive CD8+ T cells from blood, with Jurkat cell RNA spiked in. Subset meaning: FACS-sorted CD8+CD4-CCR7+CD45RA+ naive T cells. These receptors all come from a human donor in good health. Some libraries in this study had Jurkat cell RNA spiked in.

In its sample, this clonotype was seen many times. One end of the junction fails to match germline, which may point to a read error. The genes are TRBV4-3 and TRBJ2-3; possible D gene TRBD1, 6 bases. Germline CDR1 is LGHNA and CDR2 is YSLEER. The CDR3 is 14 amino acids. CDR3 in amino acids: CASSLDLRTDSRHF. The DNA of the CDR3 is TGCGCCAGCAGCCTTGATCTGCGGACAGATTCGAGGCATTTT.

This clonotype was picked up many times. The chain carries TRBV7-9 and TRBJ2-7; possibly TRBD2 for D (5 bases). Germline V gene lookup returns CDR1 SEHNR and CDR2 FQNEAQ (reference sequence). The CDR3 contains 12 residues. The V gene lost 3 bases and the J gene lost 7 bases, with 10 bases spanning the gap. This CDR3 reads CASSFGTGEQYF. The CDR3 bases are TGTGCCAGCAGCTTTGGTACGGGAGAGCAGTACTTC.